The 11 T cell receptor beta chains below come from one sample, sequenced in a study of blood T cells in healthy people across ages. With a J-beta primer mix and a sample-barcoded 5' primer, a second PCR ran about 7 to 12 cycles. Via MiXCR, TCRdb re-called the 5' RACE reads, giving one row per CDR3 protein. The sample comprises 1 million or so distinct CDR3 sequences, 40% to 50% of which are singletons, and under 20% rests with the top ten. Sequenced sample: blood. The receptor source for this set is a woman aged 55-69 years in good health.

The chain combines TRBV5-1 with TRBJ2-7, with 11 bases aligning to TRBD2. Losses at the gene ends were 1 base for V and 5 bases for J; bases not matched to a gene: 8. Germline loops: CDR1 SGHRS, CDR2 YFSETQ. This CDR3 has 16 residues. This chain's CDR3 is CASSLRVAGGLDEQYF. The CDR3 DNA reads TGCGCCAGCAGCTTGCGCGTAGCGGGAGGGCTTGACGAGCAGTACTTC. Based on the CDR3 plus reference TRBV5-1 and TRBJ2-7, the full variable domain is KAGVTQTPRYLIKTRGQQVTLSCSPISGHRSVSWYQQTPGQGLQFLFEYFSETQRNKGNFPGRFSGRQFSNSRSEMNVSTLELGDSALYLCASSLRVAGGLDEQYFGPGTRLTVT.

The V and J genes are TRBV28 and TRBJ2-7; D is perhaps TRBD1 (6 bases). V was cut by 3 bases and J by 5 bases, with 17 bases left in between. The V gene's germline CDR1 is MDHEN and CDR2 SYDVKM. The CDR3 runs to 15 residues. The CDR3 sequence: CASSFAGTIQHEQYF. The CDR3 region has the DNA TGTGCCAGCAGTTTTGCTGGGACAATCCAACACGAGCAGTACTTC.

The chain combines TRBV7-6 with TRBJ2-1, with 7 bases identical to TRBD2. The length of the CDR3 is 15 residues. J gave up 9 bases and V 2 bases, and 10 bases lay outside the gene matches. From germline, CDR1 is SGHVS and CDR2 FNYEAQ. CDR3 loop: CASSLSDGGGSEQFF. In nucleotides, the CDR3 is TGTGCCAGCAGCTTATCGGATGGGGGAGGGAGTGAGCAGTTCTTC.

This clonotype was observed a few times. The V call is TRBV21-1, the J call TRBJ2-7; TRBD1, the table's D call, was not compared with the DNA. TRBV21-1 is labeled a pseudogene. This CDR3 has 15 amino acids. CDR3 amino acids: CASIKKGYPSYEQYF. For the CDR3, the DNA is TGTGCCAGCATCAAAAAGGGGTACCCGTCCTACGAGCAGTACTTC.

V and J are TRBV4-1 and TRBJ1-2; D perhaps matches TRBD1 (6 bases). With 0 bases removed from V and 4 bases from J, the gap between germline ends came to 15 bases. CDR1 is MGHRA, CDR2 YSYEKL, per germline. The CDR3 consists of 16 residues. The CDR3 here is CASSQDSGGPGYGYTF. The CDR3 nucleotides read TGCGCCAGCAGCCAAGATAGTGGGGGGCCTGGCTATGGCTACACCTTC.

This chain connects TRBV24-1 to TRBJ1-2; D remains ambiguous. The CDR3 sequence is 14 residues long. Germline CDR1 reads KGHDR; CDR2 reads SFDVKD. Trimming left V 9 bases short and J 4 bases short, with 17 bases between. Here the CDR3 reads CATADPDKFYGYTF. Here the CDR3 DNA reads TGTGCCACCGCCGACCCAGACAAATTCTATGGCTACACCTTC.

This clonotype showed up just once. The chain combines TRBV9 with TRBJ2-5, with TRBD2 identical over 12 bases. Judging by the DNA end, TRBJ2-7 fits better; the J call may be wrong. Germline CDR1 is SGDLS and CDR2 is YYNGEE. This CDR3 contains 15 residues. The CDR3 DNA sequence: TGTGCCAGCAGCGTAGAGGGACTAGCGGGCTACGAGCAGTACTTC. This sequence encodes CASSVEGLAGYEQYF.

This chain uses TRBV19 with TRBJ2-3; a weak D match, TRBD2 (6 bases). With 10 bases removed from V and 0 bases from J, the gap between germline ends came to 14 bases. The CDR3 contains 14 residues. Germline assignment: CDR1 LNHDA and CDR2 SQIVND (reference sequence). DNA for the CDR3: TGTGCCACCTCACTAGCACTAAGCACAGATACGCAGTATTTT. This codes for CATSLALSTDTQYF. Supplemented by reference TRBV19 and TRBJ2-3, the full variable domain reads DGGITQSPKYLFRKEGQNVTLSCEQNLNHDAMYWYRQDPGQGLRLIYYSQIVNDFQKGDIAEGYSVSREKKESFPLTVTSAQKNPTAFYLCATSLALSTDTQYFGPGTRLTVL.

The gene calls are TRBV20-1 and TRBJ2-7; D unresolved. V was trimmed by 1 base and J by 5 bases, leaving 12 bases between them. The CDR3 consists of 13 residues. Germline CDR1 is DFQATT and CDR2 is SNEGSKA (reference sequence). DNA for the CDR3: TGCAGTGCTAGAGGAGATAGTCTCGACGAGCAGTACTTC. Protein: CSARGDSLDEQYF.

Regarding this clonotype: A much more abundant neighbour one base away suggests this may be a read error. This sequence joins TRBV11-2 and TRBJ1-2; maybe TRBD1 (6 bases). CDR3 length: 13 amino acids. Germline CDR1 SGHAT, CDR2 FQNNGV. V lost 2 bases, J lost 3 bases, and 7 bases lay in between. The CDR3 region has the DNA TGTGCCAGCAGCTTATACAGGGACTATGGCTACACCTTC. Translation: CASSLYRDYGYTF.

The CDR3, as DNA: TGTGCCAGCAGCCATCCTACCCGGGGAGGGCAAGAGACCCAGTACTTC. Protein product: CASSHPTRGGQETQYF. The rearrangement links TRBV3-1 to TRBJ2-5, with 7 bases fitting TRBD2. The CDR3 runs 16 residues. The V gene end was trimmed by 3 bases and the J gene end by 2 bases; junction bases not matched to a gene: 9. Germline lookup yields CDR1 LGHDT and CDR2 YNNKEL (reference sequence).